The 32 T cell receptor beta chains below were found in one sample sequenced in a study of cytomegalovirus exposure and HLA in healthy donors. Sequencing was performed with immunoSEQ multiplex PCR; in TCRdb, only in-frame clones are kept and a portion is missing. The sample lists 200,000 to 250,000 clones, roughly 91% seen once, with roughly 2% in the top ten. The source material was PBMCs. These receptors were taken from a woman between 18 and 29 years old in good health and CMV-seropositive.

This clone has more than one count but fewer than ten. The chain links TRBV7-9 to TRBJ2-3, with D possibly being TRBD2 (6 bases). Germline V gene data show CDR1 as SEHNR and CDR2 as FQNEAQ (reference sequence). The CDR3 covers 14 residues. The V gene lost 6 bases and the J gene lost 14 bases, with 24 bases spanning the gap. The CDR3 loop is CASSSTRSMGGGYF. The CDR3 DNA sequence: TGTGCCAGCAGTTCGACCAGGTCGATGGGAGGCGGGTATTTT.

J is TRBJ2-4 and V is TRBV28; TRBD2 aligns across 13 bases. Trimming removed 6 bases from V and 7 bases from J; junction bases left unmatched: 9. CDR1 and CDR2 (germline): MDHEN, SYDVKM. The CDR3 runs to 16 residues. The DNA for the CDR3 is TGTGCCAGCAGACCTACTAGCGGGAGGGGGTGGAACATTCAGTACTTC. It translates to CASRPTSGRGWNIQYF.

The DNA of the CDR3 is TGTGCCTGGAACAGGAACACTGAAGCTTTCTTT. This sequence encodes CAWNRNTEAFF. The rearrangement links TRBV30 to TRBJ1-1; the D is unclear. V lost 4 bases to trimming and J lost 1 base, with 4 bases between them. From germline, CDR1 is GTSNPN and CDR2 SVGIG (reference sequence). The CDR3 length is 11 residues.

The chain is built from TRBV5-4 and TRBJ1-2; the D gene is possibly TRBD1 (5 bases). Trimming shortened V by 4 bases and J by 2 bases, and 18 bases separated the two germline ends. CDR1 and CDR2 (germline): SGHNT, YYREEE (reference sequence). This CDR3 has 16 residues. The CDR3 here is CASSPGGGVLNYGYTF. CDR3 sequence (DNA): TGTGCCAGCAGCCCCGGCGGGGGAGTCCTCAACTATGGCTACACCTTC.

The genes are TRBV27 and TRBJ2-1; D is possibly TRBD1 (5 bases). This CDR3 is 15 amino acids long. V shed 3 bases and J shed 4 bases, with 13 bases lying between them. Looked up from germline, CDR1 is MNHEY and CDR2 is SMNVEV (reference sequence). The CDR3 reads CASSFIGARYNEQFF. Written as DNA, the CDR3 is TGTGCCAGCAGTTTCATAGGGGCCCGATACAATGAGCAGTTCTTC.

The chain recombines TRBV9 with TRBJ2-7; D might be TRBD2 (6 bases). CDR3 length: 15 amino acids. Germline loops: CDR1 SGDLS, CDR2 YYNGEE. Trimming stripped 4 bases from V and 3 bases from J, with 17 bases between. The CDR3 DNA is TGTGCCAGCAGCCCTTCTTGGACGGGAGTCTACGAGCAGTACTTC. It translates to CASSPSWTGVYEQYF.

The V gene is TRBV6-5, the J gene TRBJ2-7, with no clear D. CDR1 is MNHEY, CDR2 SVGAGI, per germline. V was trimmed by 6 bases and J by 0 bases, leaving 12 bases between them. The CDR3 is 14 amino acids. The CDR3 spells CASRPDVPSYEQYF. The DNA of the CDR3 is TGTGCCAGCAGACCAGATGTGCCCTCCTACGAGCAGTACTTC.

The V call is TRBV14, the J call TRBJ1-1; possible D gene TRBD1, 5 bases. V shed 4 bases and J shed 4 bases, with 13 bases lying between them. The CDR3 covers 14 residues. Per the germline V gene, CDR1 is SGHDN and CDR2 is FVKESK. The CDR3 sequence is CASSPGRGRTEAFF. CDR3 DNA: TGTGCCAGCAGCCCCGGGAGGGGCCGCACTGAAGCTTTCTTT.

The V gene is TRBV6-6, the J gene TRBJ1-2, with 8 bases identical to TRBD1. With 3 bases clipped from V and 4 bases from J, the junction kept 7 bases outside the gene matches. Germline V gene lookup returns CDR1 MNHNY and CDR2 SVGAGI (reference sequence). CDR3 length: 15 residues. The CDR3 spells CASSYPQGAAYGYTF. CDR3 sequence (DNA): TGTGCCAGCAGTTATCCCCAGGGGGCTGCCTATGGCTACACCTTC.

The chain carries TRBV7-6 and TRBJ2-3, with D hard to call. Trimming cost V 4 bases and J 4 bases, with 6 bases left between them. This CDR3 has 12 residues. The V gene's germline CDR1 is SGHVS and CDR2 FNYEAQ. CDR3 bases: TGTGCCAGCAGCTCCACGGCAGATACGCAGTATTTT. This encodes CASSSTADTQYF.

The chain is built from TRBV5-4 and TRBJ1-2; 7 bases line up with TRBD1. J was trimmed by 1 base and V by 5 bases; bases with no gene match: 8. The CDR3 has 15 amino acids. Germline V gene lookup returns CDR1 SGHNT and CDR2 YYREEE (reference sequence). The chain's CDR3 is CASRPGTEYNYGYTF. CDR3 DNA: TGTGCCAGCAGGCCCGGGACAGAGTATAACTATGGCTACACCTTC.

V usage is TRBV2 and J usage is TRBJ2-5; D remains unclear. The CDR3 loop spans 13 amino acids. The germline gives CDR1 SNHLY, CDR2 FYNNEI. Trimming removed 7 bases from V and 2 bases from J, with 11 bases in between. The CDR3 DNA sequence: TGTGCCAGCAATTCCAAGGAGCAAGAGACCCAGTACTTC. Translation gives CASNSKEQETQYF.

The V and J genes are TRBV13 and TRBJ2-2; 15 positions match TRBD2. The germline V gene encodes CDR1 PRHDT and CDR2 FYEKMQ (reference sequence). V shed 7 bases and J 2 bases; nucleotides not matched to a gene: 5. The CDR3 is made up of 17 amino acids. The CDR3: CASNGLAGGRNTGELFF. The CDR3 DNA is TGTGCCAGCAACGGACTAGCGGGAGGGCGAAACACCGGGGAGCTGTTTTTT.

The rearrangement uses TRBV4-1 and TRBJ2-1, with TRBD2 matching over 8 bases. The CDR3 is 15 residues long. Looked up from germline, CDR1 is MGHRA and CDR2 is YSYEKL. J gave up 5 bases and V 2 bases, and 5 bases lay outside the gene matches. Written as DNA, the CDR3 is TGCGCCAGCAGCCAAAAGTTAGCGGGAAACAATGAGCAGTTCTTC. It is translated as CASSQKLAGNNEQFF.

The V call is TRBV27, the J call TRBJ2-6, with no clear D. CDR1 MNHEY and CDR2 SMNVEV come from the germline V gene (reference sequence). V was cut by 5 bases and J by 0 bases, with 14 bases left in between. The CDR3 is 17 amino acids. The CDR3 sequence is CASSTVAVPSGANVLTF. CDR3 coding DNA: TGTGCCAGCAGTACGGTCGCGGTCCCCTCTGGGGCCAACGTCCTGACTTTC.

The chain employs TRBV30 and TRBJ2-5, with 9 bases lining up with TRBD2. J was trimmed by 2 bases and V by 0 bases; bases with no gene match: 10. CDR1 and CDR2 (germline): GTSNPN, SVGIG (reference sequence). The CDR3 totals 17 residues. CDR3 bases: TGTGCCTGGAGTGTAGGGACTAGCAGGCACGCACAAGAGACCCAGTACTTC. It yields the protein CAWSVGTSRHAQETQYF.

The chain is built from TRBV5-1 and TRBJ2-1; perhaps TRBD2 as D (6 bases). This CDR3 is 13 amino acids long. Germline V gene sequence: CDR1 SGHRS, CDR2 YFSETQ. V lost 7 bases and J 6 bases, leaving 14 bases between the germline ends. CDR3 in amino acids: CASRETGGNEQFF. For the CDR3, the DNA is TGCGCCAGCCGGGAGACTGGGGGCAATGAGCAGTTCTTC.

This clone has only one observation. The chain uses TRBV5-6 and TRBJ2-7; D gene unclear. The V end was cut by 1 base, the J end by 3 bases, with 8 bases between. Germline V gives CDR1 SGHDT, CDR2 YYEEEE. The CDR3 is made up of 13 amino acids. The CDR3 protein is CASSLPPVYEQYF. CDR3 nucleotide sequence: TGTGCCAGCAGCTTGCCACCAGTCTACGAGCAGTACTTC.

The table lists this clone with a count of one. The rearrangement links TRBV5-1 to TRBJ2-7, with 10 bases aligning to TRBD2. The ends lost 4 bases at V and 3 bases at J; junction bases unmatched: 4. Looked up from germline, CDR1 is SGHRS and CDR2 is YFSETQ. The CDR3 is made up of 14 amino acids. The CDR3 sequence is CASSTTSGVYEQYF. The CDR3 bases are TGCGCCAGCAGCACAACTAGCGGGGTCTACGAGCAGTACTTC. Full variable domain (remainder filled in from reference TRBV5-1 and TRBJ2-7): KAGVTQTPRYLIKTRGQQVTLSCSPISGHRSVSWYQQTPGQGLQFLFEYFSETQRNKGNFPGRFSGRQFSNSRSEMNVSTLELGDSALYLCASSTTSGVYEQYFGPGTRLTVT.

The V gene is TRBV2, the J gene TRBJ2-1, with 12 nucleotides matching TRBD2. The V gene end was trimmed by 2 bases and the J gene end by 0 bases; junction bases not matched to a gene: 5. The V gene's germline CDR1 is SNHLY and CDR2 FYNNEI. The CDR3 extends over 18 amino acids. CDR3 sequence: CASSEKLAGGSSYNEQFF. The CDR3 DNA sequence: TGTGCCAGCAGTGAAAAACTAGCGGGGGGAAGCTCCTACAATGAGCAGTTCTTC. Complete variable domain (other parts from reference TRBV2 and TRBJ2-1): EPEVTQTPSHQVTQMGQEVILRCVPISNHLYFYWYRQILGQKVEFLVSFYNNEISEKSEIFDDQFSVERPDGSNFTLKIRSTKLEDSAMYFCASSEKLAGGSSYNEQFFGPGTRLTVL.

The chain employs TRBV18 and TRBJ2-1, with TRBD1 identical over 8 bases. Trimming at V came to 11 bases and at J to 6 bases, leaving 12 bases not matched to a gene. CDR3 length: 14 amino acids. Germline V CDR1 and CDR2: KGHSH, LQKENI. CDR3 DNA: TGTGCCTCAGATGGACAGGGAGAGGCCAATGAGCAGTTCTTC. It encodes CASDGQGEANEQFF.

The rearrangement joins TRBV18 to TRBJ2-3; possible D gene TRBD2, 5 bases. Germline V gene sequence: CDR1 KGHSH, CDR2 LQKENI. The CDR3 is made up of 17 amino acids. Trimming cost V 3 bases and J 3 bases, with 19 bases left between them. CDR3 in amino acids: CASSPAPHTGMTDTQYF. DNA for the CDR3: TGTGCCAGCTCACCTGCGCCCCACACGGGAATGACAGATACGCAGTATTTT.

This clone was detected a few times. This rearrangement joins TRBV5-1 to TRBJ1-1; D gene ambiguous. The ends were cut back, 0 bases at V and 1 base at J, with 10 bases in the middle. CDR1 is SGHRS, CDR2 YFSETQ, per germline. The CDR3 consists of 15 residues. The CDR3, as DNA: TGCGCCAGCAGCTTGGTTCCGGGAGCGAACACTGAAGCTTTCTTT. As protein: CASSLVPGANTEAFF.

The DNA of the CDR3 is TGTGCCAGCAGCTTAGTCCCGGGACAGGGGGCGAATGGCTACACCTTC. Translating gives CASSLVPGQGANGYTF. The rearrangement joins TRBV7-9 to TRBJ1-2; the match to TRBD1 covers 12 bases. Germline loops: CDR1 SEHNR, CDR2 FQNEAQ (reference sequence). Losses at the gene ends were 1 base for V and 6 bases for J; bases not matched to a gene: 6. This CDR3 region has 16 residues.

The genes are TRBV18 and TRBJ2-7, with 10 bases fitting TRBD1. V gave up 5 bases and J gave up 4 bases; unmatched junction bases: 5. The CDR3 contains 14 residues. Germline lookup yields CDR1 KGHSH and CDR2 LQKENI. For the CDR3, the DNA is TGTGCCAGCTCATCCTCGGGACAGGGGTACGAGCAGTACTTC. Its protein product is CASSSSGQGYEQYF.

CDR3 sequence: CASSYSTGYYEQYF. The CDR3 bases are TGTGCCAGCAGTTACTCGACGGGGTACTACGAGCAGTACTTC. V usage is TRBV6-5 and J usage is TRBJ2-7; D perhaps matches TRBD2 (5 bases). V shed 0 bases and J shed 3 bases, with 9 bases lying between them. This CDR3 region has 14 residues. Germline lookup yields CDR1 MNHEY and CDR2 SVGAGI.

The chain links TRBV28 to TRBJ2-7; 8 positions match TRBD1. J lost 0 bases, V lost 6 bases, and 7 bases had no gene match. The CDR3 has 15 residues. The V gene's germline CDR1 is MDHEN and CDR2 SYDVKM. CDR3 region: CASRFQGAVSYEQYF. The CDR3 nucleotides are TGTGCCAGCAGATTTCAGGGGGCCGTCTCCTACGAGCAGTACTTC.

The CDR3 protein is CASSLGLADNEQFF. The DNA of the CDR3 is TGCGCCAGCAGCTTGGGGCTAGCGGACAATGAGCAGTTCTTC. The chain employs TRBV5-1 and TRBJ2-1; 7 positions agree with TRBD2. The V segment lost 0 bases and the J segment 5 bases; nucleotides outside the gene matches: 2. The CDR3 loop spans 14 amino acids. The germline V gene has CDR1 SGHRS and CDR2 YFSETQ.

This chain links TRBV10-3 with TRBJ2-7; 11 bases are a match to TRBD1. This CDR3 region has 14 residues. Germline V lookup: CDR1 ENHRY, CDR2 SYGVKD. The junction had 5 bases not matched to a gene; V was cut back by 6 bases and J by 4 bases. The CDR3 spells CAISSGTGGYEQYF. In DNA, the CDR3 is TGTGCCATCAGCTCAGGGACAGGGGGGTACGAGCAGTACTTC.

V and J are TRBV27 and TRBJ2-3; D call uncertain. From germline, CDR1 is MNHEY and CDR2 SMNVEV (reference sequence). This CDR3 has 13 residues. Trimming removed 4 bases from V and 4 bases from J, with 9 bases in between. The CDR3 loop reads CASSSRLSDTQYF. The CDR3 DNA reads as TGTGCCAGCAGTTCCCGTTTGTCAGATACGCAGTATTTT.

This clone was observed many times. V and J are TRBV15 and TRBJ2-7, with 8 bases lining up with TRBD1. The germline V gene encodes CDR1 LNHNV and CDR2 YYDKDF (reference sequence). This CDR3 comprises 15 residues. V trimming: 0 bases; J trimming: 0 bases; junction bases outside the gene matches: 1. In DNA form, the CDR3 reads TGTGCCACCAGCAGAGACACAGGGGGCTCCTACGAGCAGTACTTC. This encodes CATSRDTGGSYEQYF.

The CDR3 is CASSLSGGRFNTEAFF. In DNA form, the CDR3 reads TGTGCCAGCAGTTTATCGGGGGGCCGTTTTAACACTGAAGCTTTCTTT. V usage is TRBV28 and J usage is TRBJ1-1, with a weak D call TRBD1 (6 bases). The V end lost 1 base, the J end lost 2 bases, and 14 bases lay between the germline ends. The V gene's germline CDR1 is MDHEN and CDR2 SYDVKM. This CDR3 is built from 16 residues.